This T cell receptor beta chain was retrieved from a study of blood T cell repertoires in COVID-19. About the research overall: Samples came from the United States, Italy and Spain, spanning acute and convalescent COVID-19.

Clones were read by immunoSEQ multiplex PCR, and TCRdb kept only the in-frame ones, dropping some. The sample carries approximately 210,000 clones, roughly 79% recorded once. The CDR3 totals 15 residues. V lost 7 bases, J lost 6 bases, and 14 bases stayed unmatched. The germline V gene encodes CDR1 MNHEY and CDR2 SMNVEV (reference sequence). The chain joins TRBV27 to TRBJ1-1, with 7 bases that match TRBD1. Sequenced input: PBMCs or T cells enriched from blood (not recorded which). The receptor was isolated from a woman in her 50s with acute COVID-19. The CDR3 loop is CASNRGLPEFAEAFF. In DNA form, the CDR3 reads TGTGCCAGCAACAGGGGATTACCGGAGTTCGCTGAAGCTTTCTTT.